The 9 T cell receptor beta chains below all came from one sample that was sequenced in a study of blood T cell repertoires in COVID-19. Sequenced by immunoSEQ multiplex PCR; TCRdb stores in-frame clones only, minus some. The sample yields hundreds of thousands of clones, around four fifths seen once. The sequenced material came from peripheral blood. These receptors came from a woman aged 80 or older with acute or convalescent COVID-19.

The CDR3 region is CASSVGGFSNTGELFF. In DNA form, the CDR3 reads TGTGCCAGCAGCGTAGGAGGGTTTTCGAACACCGGGGAGCTGTTTTTT. This rearrangement joins TRBV9 to TRBJ2-2, with D perhaps TRBD2 (5 bases). The CDR3 consists of 16 residues. The V and J ends lost 0 bases and 0 bases respectively, with 9 bases between them. Germline V gene data show CDR1 as SGDLS and CDR2 as YYNGEE.

This rearrangement joins TRBV30 to TRBJ2-1; 14 nucleotides align to TRBD2. V lost 1 base to trimming and J lost 7 bases; unmatched junction nucleotides: 0. The CDR3 length is 14 residues. CDR1 and CDR2 from the germline V gene are GTSNPN and SVGIG (reference sequence). The CDR3 region has the DNA TGTGCCTGGAGTGGACTAGCGGGAGGGAATGAGCAGTTCTTC. Amino acids: CAWSGLAGGNEQFF.

The chain carries TRBV9 and TRBJ2-1, with a possible D match to TRBD2 (6 bases). This CDR3 has 13 residues. The ends were cut back, 3 bases at V and 5 bases at J, with 9 bases in the middle. The germline gives CDR1 SGDLS, CDR2 YYNGEE. The CDR3, as DNA: TGTGCCAGCAGCGGCGGGGCGAACAATGAGCAGTTCTTC. Protein product: CASSGGANNEQFF.

The V and J genes are TRBV3-1 (or the pseudogene TRBV3-2) and TRBJ2-3, with D unclear. Germline V gene sequence: CDR1 LGHDT, CDR2 YNNKEL (reference sequence). The CDR3 is 12 residues long. V was cut by 1 base and J by 8 bases, with 7 bases left in between. Written as DNA, the CDR3 is TGTGCCAGCAGCCAAGTAGTCGGTACGCAGTATTTT. Protein sequence: CASSQVVGTQYF.

The CDR3 DNA reads TGCGCCAGCAGCTTGGGGGACAGCAGGGAGACCCAGTACTTC. This sequence encodes CASSLGDSRETQYF. J is TRBJ2-5 and V is TRBV5-1; 7 bases agree with TRBD1. V shed 0 bases and J 5 bases; nucleotides not matched to a gene: 4. Germline CDR1 reads SGHRS; CDR2 reads YFSETQ. The CDR3 has 14 residues.

Many counts were recorded for this clone. V gene TRBV5-5 combines with J gene TRBJ1-1; D gene ambiguous. The germline V gene encodes CDR1 SGHKS and CDR2 YYEKEE (reference sequence). The CDR3 sequence is 12 residues long. V lost 4 bases and J 7 bases, leaving 11 bases between the germline ends. DNA for the CDR3: TGTGCCAGCAGCAGCCCCCGGGATGAAGCTTTCTTT. This translates into CASSSPRDEAFF.

The rearrangement links TRBV2 to TRBJ1-3; 9 nucleotides match TRBD1. J lost 3 bases, V lost 6 bases, and 6 bases had no gene match. Germline CDR1 reads SNHLY; CDR2 reads FYNNEI. CDR3 size: 15 residues. The CDR3 sequence: CASRNTGGGGNTIYF. DNA for the CDR3: TGTGCCAGCAGAAACACAGGGGGCGGTGGAAACACCATATATTTT.

The chain carries TRBV7-2 and TRBJ1-1, with D possibly TRBD1 on 5 matching bases. This CDR3 is built from 15 residues. Germline CDR1 SGHTA, CDR2 FQGNSA. V dropped 8 bases and J dropped 5 bases, with 21 bases sitting between them. CDR3: CASAPRGPSGTEAFF. CDR3 DNA sequence: TGTGCCAGCGCGCCCCGGGGACCTAGCGGGACTGAAGCTTTCTTT.

This clone was picked up a small number of times. V gene TRBV7-9 combines with J gene TRBJ2-7; 13 bases match TRBD2. This CDR3 comprises 14 residues. J gave up 4 bases and V 5 bases, and 2 bases lay outside the gene matches. Germline CDR1 reads SEHNR; CDR2 reads FQNEAQ (reference sequence). The CDR3 region is CASSEGLAGYEQYF. The CDR3 coding sequence is TGTGCCAGCAGCGAGGGACTAGCGGGGTACGAGCAGTACTTC.